Below, 25 T cell receptor beta chains from the same sample are listed, as sequenced in a study of cytomegalovirus exposure and HLA in healthy donors. PCR was performed using 60 Vbeta and 13 Jbeta primers. Clones were sequenced by immunoSEQ multiplex PCR, and TCRdb holds only the in-frame ones, with some missing. The profile covers 130,000 to 150,000 clones, with about 74% appearing a single time and about 4.3% taken by the ten largest. Sequenced material: PBMCs. The receptors were gathered from a man between 18 and 29 years old in good health and CMV-seropositive.

The V call is TRBV5-4, the J call TRBJ2-7; 8 nucleotides agree with TRBD1. The germline V gene encodes CDR1 SGHNT and CDR2 YYREEE (reference sequence). Losses at the gene ends were 1 base for V and 4 bases for J; bases not matched to a gene: 4. The CDR3 contains 14 residues. Here the CDR3 reads CASSLSRGQYEQYF. CDR3 bases: TGTGCCAGCAGCTTGTCCAGGGGGCAATACGAGCAGTACTTC.

The chain uses TRBV19 and TRBJ2-7; 7 positions agree with TRBD1. The junction had 5 bases not matched to a gene; V was cut back by 3 bases and J by 3 bases. Germline V lookup: CDR1 LNHDA, CDR2 SQIVND (reference sequence). CDR3 length: 14 residues. CDR3 nucleotides: TGTGCCAGTAGTATGGGCTCAGGGGGCTACGAGCAGTACTTC. Its translation: CASSMGSGGYEQYF.

This clone has a single count. The V call is TRBV27, the J call TRBJ2-3; 10 bases map to TRBD2. The CDR3 runs 15 residues. V lost 5 bases, J lost 3 bases, and 5 bases stayed unmatched. Germline CDR1 reads MNHEY; CDR2 reads SMNVEV (reference sequence). The CDR3 coding sequence is TGTGCCAGCAGTCCTACTAGCGGGACGACAGATACGCAGTATTTT. The encoded protein is CASSPTSGTTDTQYF.

This clone was recorded once. This chain links TRBV1 with TRBJ2-3; the D call in the table, TRBD2, was not verified against the DNA. TRBV1 is described as a pseudogene. The CDR3 contains 16 residues. The CDR3 nucleotides are TGCACCAGCAGCCAAGATGCTAGCGCGAGCACAGATACGCAGTATTTT. As protein: CTSSQDASASTDTQYF.

This clone was observed a single time. Since the CDR3 does not end with the conserved phenylalanine or tryptophan, this likely comes from a read error. V gene TRBV6-5 combines with J gene TRBJ1-1; 12 bases match TRBD1. There are 15 residues in the CDR3. V was clipped by 6 bases and J by 2 bases; unmatched bases: 4. Germline values: CDR1 MNHEY, CDR2 SVGAGI. The CDR3 region has the DNA TGTGCCAGCAGGGGACAGGGGGCGTACAACACTGAAGCTTTCGTT. The encoded protein is CASRGQGAYNTEAFV.

The CDR3 sequence is CASSPQGASGELFF. CDR3 DNA: TGCGCCAGCAGCCCACAGGGGGCGTCCGGGGAGCTGTTTTTT. V is TRBV5-1 and J is TRBJ2-2; 9 bases match TRBD1. Germline loops: CDR1 SGHRS, CDR2 YFSETQ. The CDR3 runs to 14 residues. V was clipped by 4 bases and J by 6 bases; unmatched bases: 4.

Notes on this clone: This sample includes further DNA sequences coding for the same CDR3. The chain is built from TRBV5-1 and TRBJ2-1; D remains unclear. The CDR3 has 14 residues. Looked up from germline, CDR1 is SGHRS and CDR2 is YFSETQ. V shed 0 bases and J shed 3 bases, with 7 bases lying between them. The CDR3 DNA reads as TGCGCCAGCAGCTTGGGTAACAGCTACAATGAGCAGTTCTTC. Amino acid sequence: CASSLGNSYNEQFF.

This chain links TRBV5-4 with TRBJ2-1; 15 bases are a match to TRBD2. Germline V gene sequence: CDR1 SGHNT, CDR2 YYREEE (reference sequence). J gave up 7 bases and V 4 bases, and 3 bases lay outside the gene matches. This CDR3 is built from 15 residues. CDR3 loop: CASSPGLAGGNEQFF. In DNA, the CDR3 is TGTGCCAGCAGCCCCGGACTAGCGGGAGGGAATGAGCAGTTCTTC.

The chain recombines TRBV2 with TRBJ1-1, with TRBD1 identical over 7 bases. Germline CDR1 SNHLY, CDR2 FYNNEI. The CDR3 consists of 13 residues. The V gene end was trimmed by 6 bases and the J gene end by 3 bases; junction bases not matched to a gene: 4. In nucleotides, the CDR3 is TGTGCCAGCAGAGCAGGGGGGCACACTGAAGCTTTCTTT. This encodes CASRAGGHTEAFF.

This clone was detected only a few times. The chain carries TRBV9 and TRBJ1-1; weak D call: TRBD1 (6 bases). The germline gives CDR1 SGDLS, CDR2 YYNGEE. The CDR3 is 14 amino acids. With 0 bases removed from V and 4 bases from J, the gap between germline ends came to 10 bases. The CDR3 sequence is CASSVGGGATEAFF. CDR3 nucleotides: TGTGCCAGCAGCGTAGGAGGGGGGGCCACTGAAGCTTTCTTT.

The rearrangement links TRBV5-4 to TRBJ2-7, with a possible D match to TRBD1 (6 bases). This CDR3 is built from 15 residues. Germline V gene sequence: CDR1 SGHNT, CDR2 YYREEE (reference sequence). With 0 bases removed from V and 0 bases from J, the gap between germline ends came to 10 bases. CDR3 sequence reads: CASSLAEQGSYEQYF. In DNA form, the CDR3 reads TGTGCCAGCAGCTTGGCCGAACAGGGCTCCTACGAGCAGTACTTC.

The chain couples TRBV5-6 to TRBJ1-5; TRBD1 matches at 12 bases. CDR3 size: 16 residues. The germline V gene encodes CDR1 SGHDT and CDR2 YYEEEE. The V segment lost 3 bases and the J segment 5 bases; nucleotides outside the gene matches: 6. CDR3 in amino acids: CASSSGTGGWHQPQHF. The CDR3 DNA is TGTGCCAGCAGCTCCGGGACAGGGGGCTGGCATCAGCCCCAGCATTTT.

This clone was seen a handful of times. The chain combines TRBV6-5 with TRBJ2-7, with a tentative D call TRBD2 (6 bases). Trimming took off 4 bases at V and 7 bases at J, with 14 bases between the two ends. The CDR3 spans 13 residues. Germline V gene lookup returns CDR1 MNHEY and CDR2 SVGAGI. The CDR3 is CASSSGTGWEQYF. The CDR3 DNA reads as TGTGCCAGCAGTTCCGGGACTGGGTGGGAGCAGTACTTC.

V is TRBV5-6 and J is TRBJ2-5; TRBD2 matches 9 bases. J lost 4 bases, V lost 0 bases, and 7 bases had no gene match. The CDR3 length is 16 residues. Germline CDR1 is SGHDT and CDR2 is YYEEEE. CDR3 in amino acids: CASSLDGTSFRETQYF. The CDR3 DNA follows: TGTGCCAGCAGCTTGGACGGGACTAGCTTTAGAGAGACCCAGTACTTC.

The V gene is TRBV10-3, the J gene TRBJ2-3; tentatively, D is TRBD2 (5 bases). CDR3 length: 13 amino acids. Germline V gene sequence: CDR1 ENHRY, CDR2 SYGVKD. Trimming pared 10 bases from V and 0 bases from J, leaving 11 bases between. CDR3 sequence (DNA): TGTGCCACGCGGGCGGATAGCACAGATACGCAGTATTTT. This sequence encodes CATRADSTDTQYF.

This chain uses TRBV5-6 with TRBJ2-4, with 13 bases aligning to TRBD2. Germline V gives CDR1 SGHDT, CDR2 YYEEEE. After removal of 1 base from V and 7 bases from J, the junction contained 5 bases not matched to a gene. The CDR3 contains 16 residues. The DNA for the CDR3 is TGTGCCAGCAGCTTGAGGACTAGCGGGAGTCGGAACATTCAGTACTTC. Residues: CASSLRTSGSRNIQYF.

This clone occurred a few times. The chain joins TRBV9 to TRBJ2-7; D is possibly TRBD1 (5 bases). Germline V gene lookup returns CDR1 SGDLS and CDR2 YYNGEE. CDR3 length: 12 residues. V was cut by 4 bases and J by 6 bases, with 11 bases left in between. The CDR3 nucleotides read TGTGCCAGCAGCTTCTCCCAGGGCGAGCAGTACTTC. Its translation: CASSFSQGEQYF. Filled out from reference TRBV9 and TRBJ2-7, the complete variable domain reads DSGVTQTPKHLITATGQRVTLRCSPRSGDLSVYWYQQSLDQGLQFLIQYYNGEERAKGNILERFSAQQFPDLHSELNLSSLELGDSALYFCASSFSQGEQYFGPGTRLTVT.

This clone has a handful of counts. The chain employs TRBV5-4 and TRBJ2-5; D not resolved. CDR3 length: 17 amino acids. Trimming took 0 bases from V and 2 from J, leaving 17 bases between them. In germline, CDR1 is SGHNT, CDR2 YYREEE (reference sequence). The CDR3 DNA is TGTGCCAGCAGCTTGGATGGTGCCTCGAGCCCTCAAGAGACCCAGTACTTC. Translated, it gives CASSLDGASSPQETQYF. The whole variable domain, remainder taken from reference TRBV5-4 and TRBJ2-5, is ETGVTQSPTHLIKTRGQQVTLRCSSQSGHNTVSWYQQALGQGPQFIFQYYREEENGRGNFPPRFSGLQFPNYSSELNVNALELDDSALYLCASSLDGASSPQETQYFGPGTRLLVL.

This chain links TRBV13 with TRBJ2-7, with 9 bases aligning to TRBD2. Germline CDR1 reads PRHDT; CDR2 reads FYEKMQ (reference sequence). The V segment lost 4 bases and the J segment 3 bases; nucleotides outside the gene matches: 7. The CDR3 has 15 residues. CDR3 bases: TGTGCCAGCAGCTCCCCCCTAGCGGGGAGCTACGAGCAGTACTTC. Residues: CASSSPLAGSYEQYF.

This clone has a handful of counts. This chain uses TRBV27 with TRBJ2-7; 9 nucleotides line up with TRBD1. V was clipped by 5 bases and J by 2 bases; unmatched bases: 1. This CDR3 is built from 13 residues. Germline CDR1 is MNHEY and CDR2 is SMNVEV (reference sequence). CDR3 nucleotides: TGTGCCAGCAGTAGGGACAGGGCCTACGAGCAGTACTTC. As protein: CASSRDRAYEQYF.

The chain has TRBV15 and TRBJ2-7; D might be TRBD2 (6 bases). This CDR3 has 14 residues. V was cut by 4 bases and J by 2 bases, with 12 bases left in between. Looked up from germline, CDR1 is LNHNV and CDR2 is YYDKDF (reference sequence). CDR3 protein: CATSKRRGTYEQYF. The CDR3 region has the DNA TGTGCCACCAGCAAGAGACGGGGGACCTACGAGCAGTACTTC.

The chain couples TRBV10-3 to TRBJ2-1; 10 nucleotides agree with TRBD2. The CDR3 loop spans 15 amino acids. Trimming at V came to 6 bases and at J to 5 bases, leaving 7 bases not matched to a gene. Germline loops: CDR1 ENHRY, CDR2 SYGVKD. The CDR3 is CAIRPGTSDNNEQFF. The CDR3 region has the DNA TGTGCCATCAGGCCCGGGACTAGCGACAACAATGAGCAGTTCTTC.

This clone was seen a handful of times. This chain joins TRBV6-5 and TRBJ2-7; no definite D call. The CDR3 has 12 residues. Looked up from germline, CDR1 is MNHEY and CDR2 is SVGAGI. V was trimmed by 8 bases and J by 4 bases, leaving 12 bases between them. The chain's CDR3 is CASGNQRYEQYF. DNA of the CDR3: TGTGCCAGCGGCAATCAACGTTACGAGCAGTACTTC.

The chain is built from TRBV10-3 and TRBJ2-1; 7 nucleotides agree with TRBD2. This CDR3 spans 18 amino acids. With V trimmed by 3 bases and J by 8 bases, 19 bases remained unmatched. The germline CDR1 and CDR2 sequences are ENHRY and SYGVKD. DNA for the CDR3: TGTGCCATCAGTGACCTCGGGCCTAGCGGCTTGGTGAGGGATGAGCAGTTCTTC. It encodes CAISDLGPSGLVRDEQFF.

This clone was observed a handful of times. The chain has TRBV6-5 and TRBJ2-7; tentatively, D is TRBD1 (5 bases). The CDR3 spans 12 residues. CDR1 and CDR2 from the germline V gene are MNHEY and SVGAGI. V was clipped by 8 bases and J by 2 bases, with 10 bases between them. The DNA for the CDR3 is TGTGCCAGCCTAGGGGCGGCCTACGAGCAGTACTTC. Its protein is CASLGAAYEQYF.